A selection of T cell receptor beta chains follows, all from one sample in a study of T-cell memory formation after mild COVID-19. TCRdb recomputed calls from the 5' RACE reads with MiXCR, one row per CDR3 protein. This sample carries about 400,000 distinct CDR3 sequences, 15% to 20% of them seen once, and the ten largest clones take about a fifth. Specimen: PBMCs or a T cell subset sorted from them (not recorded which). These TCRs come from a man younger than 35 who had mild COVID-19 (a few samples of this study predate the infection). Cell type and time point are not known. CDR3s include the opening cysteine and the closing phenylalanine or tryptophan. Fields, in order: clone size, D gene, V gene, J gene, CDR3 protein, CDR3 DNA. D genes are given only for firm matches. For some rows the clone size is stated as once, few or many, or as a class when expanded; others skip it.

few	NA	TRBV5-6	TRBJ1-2	CASSRAGGDGLNYGYTF	TGTGCCAGCAGCCGGGCGGGCGGAGACGGCCTTAACTATGGCTACACCTTC
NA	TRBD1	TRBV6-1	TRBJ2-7	CDSESGQGSYEQYF	TGTGACAGCGAGTCGGGACAGGGTTCCTACGAGCAGTACTTC
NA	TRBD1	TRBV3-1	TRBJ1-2	CASSQDRDRNYGYTF	TGTGCCAGCAGCCAAGATCGGGACAGAAACTATGGCTACACCTTC
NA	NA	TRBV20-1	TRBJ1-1	CSGERGDTEAFF	TGCAGTGGGGAGCGGGGGGACACTGAAGCTTTCTTT
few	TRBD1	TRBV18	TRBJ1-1	CASSPRFTGQATNTEAFF	TGTGCCAGCTCACCAAGATTTACGGGACAGGCGACGAACACTGAAGCTTTCTTT
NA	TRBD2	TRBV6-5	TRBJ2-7	CASSPGTSGAEQYF	TGTGCCAGCAGTCCCGGGACTAGCGGGGCCGAGCAGTACTTC
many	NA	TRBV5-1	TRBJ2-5	CASSLEPTQETQYF	TGCGCCAGCAGCTTGGAGCCGACTCAAGAGACCCAGTACTTC
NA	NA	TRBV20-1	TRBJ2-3	CSAPDWSDTQYF	TGCAGTGCCCCGGACTGGTCGGATACGCAGTATTTT
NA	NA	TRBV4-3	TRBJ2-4	CASSQDRQGGPKNIQYF	TGCGCCAGCAGCCAAGATCGTCAAGGGGGGCCCAAAAACATTCAGTACTTC
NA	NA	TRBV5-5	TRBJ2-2	CASSARGQSTGELFF	TGTGCCAGCAGCGCGCGGGGACAGAGCACCGGGGAGCTGTTTTTT
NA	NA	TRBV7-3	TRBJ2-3	CASSYWGTTSTDTQYF	TGTGCCAGCAGCTATTGGGGGACAACGAGCACAGATACGCAGTATTTT
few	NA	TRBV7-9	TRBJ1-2	CASSSPGGGEGGYTF	TGTGCCAGCAGCTCTCCGGGGGGCGGTGAGGGTGGCTACACCTTC
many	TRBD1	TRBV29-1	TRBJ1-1	CSGKDRVLNTEAFF	TGCAGCGGTAAGGACAGGGTCCTGAACACTGAAGCTTTCTTT
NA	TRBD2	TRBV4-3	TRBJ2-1	CASSQVGTSGGALFF	TGCGCCAGCAGCCAAGTTGGGACTAGCGGGGGGGCTTTATTCTTC
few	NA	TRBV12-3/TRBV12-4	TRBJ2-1	CASSQQTISYNEQFF	TGTGCCAGCAGTCAACAGACCATCTCCTACAATGAGCAGTTCTTC
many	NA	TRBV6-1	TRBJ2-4	CASSGQTKNIQYF	TGTGCCAGCAGTGGACAGACCAAAAACATTCAGTACTTC
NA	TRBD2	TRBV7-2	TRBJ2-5	CASSGTSGEGHPRQTQYF	TGTGCCAGCAGCGGGACTAGCGGGGAAGGTCATCCTAGGCAGACCCAGTACTTC
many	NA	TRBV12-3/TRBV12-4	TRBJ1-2	CASREQDSAGYTF	TGTGCCAGCAGAGAACAGGATTCTGCCGGCTACACCTTC
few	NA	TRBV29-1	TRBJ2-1	CSVAGPDNEQFF	TGCAGCGTTGCAGGGCCCGACAATGAGCAGTTCTTC
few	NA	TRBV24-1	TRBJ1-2	CATSDSGRYGYTF	TGTGCCACCAGTGATTCAGGACGTTATGGCTACACCTTC
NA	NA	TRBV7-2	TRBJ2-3	CASSLGAVTDTQYF	TGTGCCAGCAGCTTAGGGGCGGTCACAGATACGCAGTATTTT
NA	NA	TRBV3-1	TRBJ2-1	CASSSGWPSYNEQFF	TGTGCCAGTTCCTCAGGGTGGCCCTCCTACAATGAGCAGTTCTTC
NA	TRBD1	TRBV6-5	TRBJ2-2	CASSRRQGATGELFF	TGTGCCAGCAGTCGGCGACAGGGGGCTACCGGGGAGCTGTTTTTT
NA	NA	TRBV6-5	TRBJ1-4	CASSAVVGRQEKLFF	TGTGCCAGCAGCGCCGTTGTGGGGAGGCAAGAAAAACTGTTTTTT
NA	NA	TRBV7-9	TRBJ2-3	CASSLVPLPTFDTQYF	TGTGCCAGCAGCTTAGTCCCTCTCCCCACGTTCGATACGCAGTATTTT